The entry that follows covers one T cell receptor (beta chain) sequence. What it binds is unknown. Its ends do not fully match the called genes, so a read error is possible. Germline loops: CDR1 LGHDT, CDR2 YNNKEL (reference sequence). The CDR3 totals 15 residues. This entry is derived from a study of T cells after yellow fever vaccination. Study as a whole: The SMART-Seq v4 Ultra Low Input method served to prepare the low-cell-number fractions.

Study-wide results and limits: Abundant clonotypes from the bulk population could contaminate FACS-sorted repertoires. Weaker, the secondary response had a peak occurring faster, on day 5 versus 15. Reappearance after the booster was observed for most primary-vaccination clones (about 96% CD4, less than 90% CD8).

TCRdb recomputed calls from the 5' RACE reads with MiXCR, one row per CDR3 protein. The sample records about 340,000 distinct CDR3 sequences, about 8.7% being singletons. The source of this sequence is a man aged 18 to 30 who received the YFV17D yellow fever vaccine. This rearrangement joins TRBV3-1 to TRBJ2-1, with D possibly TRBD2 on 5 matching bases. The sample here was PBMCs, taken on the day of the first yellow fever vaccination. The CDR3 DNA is TGTGCCAGCAGCCAGGCCGCTAGCTCCTACATTGAGCAGTTCTTC. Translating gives CASSQAASSYIEQFF.